The present T cell receptor (beta chain) was sequenced within a study of T cell responses to AZD1222 COVID-19 vaccine. The wider study: It was second doses at about 4 or about 12 weeks that were pooled. Study-wide results and limits: When two AZD1222 doses had been given, Spike-specific TCR breadth and depth rose. Regions left unmutated in variants are reportedly the target of nearly half of spike-specific TCRs. At 160-218 and 743-854, vaccine-associated CD4 TCRs were dominant, and they spanned spike.

The table lists this clone with a count of one. The antigen is unknown. Libraries were prepared by immunoSEQ multiplex PCR; TCRdb keeps only in-frame clonotypes and omits some of them. The profile shows around 150,000 clones, 80% to 95% of them singletons. CDR3 length equals 15 residues. The junction had 8 bases not matched to a gene; V was cut back by 5 bases and J by 5 bases. Germline values: CDR1 SNHLY, CDR2 FYNNEI. The sample here was peripheral blood, taken on day 0 of AZD1222 vaccination. The clonotype was recovered from an adult in good health. The chain couples TRBV2 to TRBJ2-5; 10 nucleotides agree with TRBD1. Here the CDR3 DNA reads TGTGCCAGCAGTAAGCAGGACAGGGGGGCGGAGACCCAGTACTTC. This sequence encodes CASSKQDRGAETQYF.